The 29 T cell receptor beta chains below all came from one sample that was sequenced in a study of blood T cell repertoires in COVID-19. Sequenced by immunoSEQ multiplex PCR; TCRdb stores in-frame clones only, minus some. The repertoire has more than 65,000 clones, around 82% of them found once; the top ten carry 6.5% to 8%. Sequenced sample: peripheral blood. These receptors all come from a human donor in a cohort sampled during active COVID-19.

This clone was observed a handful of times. The CDR3 spells CASSEQPGQPQHF. The CDR3 nucleotides are TGTGCCAGCAGTGAACAACCAGGGCAGCCCCAGCATTTT. J is TRBJ1-5 and V is TRBV6-1, with D possibly being TRBD1 (5 bases). V gave up 2 bases and J gave up 7 bases, with 9 bases separating them. From germline, CDR1 is MNHNS and CDR2 SASEGT. The CDR3 is made up of 13 amino acids.

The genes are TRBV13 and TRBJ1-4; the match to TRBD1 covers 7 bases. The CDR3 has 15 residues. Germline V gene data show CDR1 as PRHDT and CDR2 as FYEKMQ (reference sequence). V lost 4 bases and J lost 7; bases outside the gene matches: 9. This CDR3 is CASSSRDSGIEKLFF. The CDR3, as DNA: TGTGCCAGCAGCTCCCGGGACAGCGGCATTGAAAAACTGTTTTTT.

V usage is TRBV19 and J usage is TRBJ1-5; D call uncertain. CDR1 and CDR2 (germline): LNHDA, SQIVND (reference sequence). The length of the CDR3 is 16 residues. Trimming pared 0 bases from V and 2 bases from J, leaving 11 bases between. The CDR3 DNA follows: TGTGCCAGTAGTATAGATAGAGGGAAGGGCAATCAGCCCCAGCATTTT. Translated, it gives CASSIDRGKGNQPQHF.

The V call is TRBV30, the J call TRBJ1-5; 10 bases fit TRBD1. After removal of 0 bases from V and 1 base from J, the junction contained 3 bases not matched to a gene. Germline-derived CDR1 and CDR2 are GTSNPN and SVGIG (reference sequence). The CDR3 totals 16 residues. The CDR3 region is CAWSVRQGASNQPQHF. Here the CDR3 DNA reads TGTGCCTGGAGTGTTCGACAGGGGGCGAGCAATCAGCCCCAGCATTTT.

The CDR3 protein is CASRTGTGIWENTEAFF. As DNA, the CDR3 is TGCGCCAGCAGGACAGGGACAGGGATTTGGGAGAACACTGAAGCTTTCTTT. The chain couples TRBV5-1 to TRBJ1-1, with 9 bases lining up with TRBD1. The CDR3 spans 17 residues. Trimming at V came to 5 bases and at J to 1 base, leaving 12 bases not matched to a gene. Germline V CDR1 and CDR2: SGHRS, YFSETQ.

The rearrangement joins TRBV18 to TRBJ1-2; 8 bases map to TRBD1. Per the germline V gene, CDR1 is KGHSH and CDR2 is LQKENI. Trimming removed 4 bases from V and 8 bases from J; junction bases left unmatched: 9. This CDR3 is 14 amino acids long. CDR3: CASSQTGQGFGYTF. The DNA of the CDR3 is TGTGCCAGCTCACAAACAGGACAGGGTTTCGGCTACACCTTC.

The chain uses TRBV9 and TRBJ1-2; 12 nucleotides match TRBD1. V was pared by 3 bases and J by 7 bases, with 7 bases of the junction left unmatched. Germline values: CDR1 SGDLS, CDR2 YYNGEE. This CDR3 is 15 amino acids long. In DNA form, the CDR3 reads TGTGCCAGCAGCGACCCCGGGACAGGGGGCTCTGGCTACACCTTC. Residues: CASSDPGTGGSGYTF.

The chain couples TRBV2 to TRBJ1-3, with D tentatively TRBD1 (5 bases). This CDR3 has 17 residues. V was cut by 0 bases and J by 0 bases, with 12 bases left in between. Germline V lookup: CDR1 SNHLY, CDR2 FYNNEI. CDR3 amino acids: CASSEAAGLLSGNTIYF. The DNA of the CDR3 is TGTGCCAGCAGTGAAGCGGCAGGGCTCCTCTCTGGAAACACCATATATTTT.

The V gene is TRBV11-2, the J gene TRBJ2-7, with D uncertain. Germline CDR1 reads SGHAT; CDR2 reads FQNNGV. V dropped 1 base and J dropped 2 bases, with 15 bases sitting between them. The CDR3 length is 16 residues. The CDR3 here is CASSLVASQTPYEQYF. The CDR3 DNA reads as TGTGCCAGCAGCTTAGTGGCGTCGCAGACTCCCTACGAGCAGTACTTC.

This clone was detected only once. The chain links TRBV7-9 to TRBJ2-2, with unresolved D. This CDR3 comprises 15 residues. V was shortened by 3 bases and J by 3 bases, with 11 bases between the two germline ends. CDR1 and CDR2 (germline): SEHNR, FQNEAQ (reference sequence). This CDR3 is CASSLPGRDTGELFF. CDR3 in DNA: TGTGCCAGCAGCTTGCCGGGTCGGGACACCGGGGAGCTGTTTTTT.

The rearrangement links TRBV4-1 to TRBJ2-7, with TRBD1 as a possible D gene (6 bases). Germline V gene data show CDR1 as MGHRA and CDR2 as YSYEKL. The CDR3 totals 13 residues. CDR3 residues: CASSPDPGAGSGV. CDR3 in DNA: TGCGCCAGCAGCCCCGACCCAGGGGCCGGTTCTGGGGTC.

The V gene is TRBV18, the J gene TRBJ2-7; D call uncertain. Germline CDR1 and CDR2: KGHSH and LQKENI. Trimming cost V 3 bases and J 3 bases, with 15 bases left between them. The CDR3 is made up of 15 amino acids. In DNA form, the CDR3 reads TGTGCCAGCTCACCCGGTTCGGTCACCGACTACGAGCAGTACTTC. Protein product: CASSPGSVTDYEQYF.

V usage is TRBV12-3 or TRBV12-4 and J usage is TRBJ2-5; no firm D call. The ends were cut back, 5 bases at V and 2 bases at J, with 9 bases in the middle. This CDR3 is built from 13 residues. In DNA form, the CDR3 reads TGTGCCAGCAGTCTGGGCCCGCAAGAGACCCAGTACTTC. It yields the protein CASSLGPQETQYF.

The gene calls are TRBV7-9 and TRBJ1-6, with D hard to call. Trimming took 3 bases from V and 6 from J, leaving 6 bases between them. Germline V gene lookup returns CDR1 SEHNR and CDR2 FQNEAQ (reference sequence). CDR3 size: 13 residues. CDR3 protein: CASSLPGNSPLHF. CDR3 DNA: TGTGCCAGCAGCTTGCCCGGTAATTCACCCCTCCACTTT.

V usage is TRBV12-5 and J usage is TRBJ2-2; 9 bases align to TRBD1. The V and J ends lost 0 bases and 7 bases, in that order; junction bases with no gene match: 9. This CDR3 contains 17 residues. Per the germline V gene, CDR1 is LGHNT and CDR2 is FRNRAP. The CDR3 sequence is CASGLVRGQGKGGELFF. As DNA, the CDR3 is TGTGCTAGTGGTTTGGTACGAGGACAGGGGAAGGGCGGGGAGCTGTTTTTT.

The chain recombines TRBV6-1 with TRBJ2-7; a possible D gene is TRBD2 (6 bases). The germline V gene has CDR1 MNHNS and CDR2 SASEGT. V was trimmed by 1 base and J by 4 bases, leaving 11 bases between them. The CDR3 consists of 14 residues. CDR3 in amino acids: CASSEVFGGYEQYF. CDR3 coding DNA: TGTGCCAGCAGTGAAGTATTCGGAGGGTACGAGCAGTACTTC.

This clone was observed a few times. CDR3 nucleotide sequence: TGTGCCAGCAGCCCCAGGGTTGCCGGGGAGCTGTTTTTT. Translated: CASSPRVAGELFF. This chain uses TRBV7-3 with TRBJ2-2; possible D gene TRBD1, 5 bases. Deletions cut 5 bases from V and 6 bases from J, with 10 bases between. The CDR3 covers 13 residues. Looked up from germline, CDR1 is SGHTA and CDR2 is FQGTGA.

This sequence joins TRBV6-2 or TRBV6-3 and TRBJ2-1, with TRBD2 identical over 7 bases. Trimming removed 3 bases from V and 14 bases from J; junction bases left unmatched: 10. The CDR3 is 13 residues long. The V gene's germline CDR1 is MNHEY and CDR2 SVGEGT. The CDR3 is CASSYSVSGPEFF. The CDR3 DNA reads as TGTGCCAGCAGTTATTCGGTTAGCGGGCCGGAGTTCTTC.

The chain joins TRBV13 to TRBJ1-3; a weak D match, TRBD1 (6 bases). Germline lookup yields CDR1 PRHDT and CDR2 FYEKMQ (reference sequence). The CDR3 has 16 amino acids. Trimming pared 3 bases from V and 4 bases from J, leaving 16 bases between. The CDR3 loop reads CASSLSPAGAGNTIYF. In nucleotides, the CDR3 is TGTGCCAGCAGCTTGAGCCCAGCAGGGGCGGGAAACACCATATATTTT.

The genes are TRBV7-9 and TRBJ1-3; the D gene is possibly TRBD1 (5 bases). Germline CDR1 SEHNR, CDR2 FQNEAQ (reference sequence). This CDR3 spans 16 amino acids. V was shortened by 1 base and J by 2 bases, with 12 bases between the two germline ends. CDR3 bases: TGTGCCAGCAGCTTAGGGTATTCAGGGACTGGAAACACCATATATTTT. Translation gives CASSLGYSGTGNTIYF.

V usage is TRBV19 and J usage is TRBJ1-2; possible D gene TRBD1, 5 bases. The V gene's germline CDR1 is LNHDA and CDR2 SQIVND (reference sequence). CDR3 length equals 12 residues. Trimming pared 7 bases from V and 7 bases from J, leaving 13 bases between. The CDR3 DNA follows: TGTGCCAGTAATACCGGGGGGGTTGGCTACACCTTC. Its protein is CASNTGGVGYTF.

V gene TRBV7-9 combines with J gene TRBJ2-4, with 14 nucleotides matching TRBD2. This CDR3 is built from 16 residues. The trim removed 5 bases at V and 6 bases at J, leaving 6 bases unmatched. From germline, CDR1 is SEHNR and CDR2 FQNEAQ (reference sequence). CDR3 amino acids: CASSLRTSGGSNIQYF. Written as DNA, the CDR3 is TGTGCCAGCAGCCTCAGGACTAGCGGGGGGTCAAACATTCAGTACTTC.

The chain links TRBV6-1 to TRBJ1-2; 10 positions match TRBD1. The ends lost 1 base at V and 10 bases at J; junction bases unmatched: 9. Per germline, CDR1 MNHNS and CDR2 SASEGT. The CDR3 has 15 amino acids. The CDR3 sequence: CASSEGSGDRGYYTF. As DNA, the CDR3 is TGTGCCAGCAGTGAAGGCTCAGGGGACAGGGGCTACTACACCTTC.

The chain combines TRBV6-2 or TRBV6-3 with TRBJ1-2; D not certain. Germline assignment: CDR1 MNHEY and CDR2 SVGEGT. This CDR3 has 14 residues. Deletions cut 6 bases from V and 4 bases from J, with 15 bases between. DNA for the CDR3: TGTGCCAGCAGCTCACCCCCAGCGCCCTATGGCTACACCTTC. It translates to CASSSPPAPYGYTF.

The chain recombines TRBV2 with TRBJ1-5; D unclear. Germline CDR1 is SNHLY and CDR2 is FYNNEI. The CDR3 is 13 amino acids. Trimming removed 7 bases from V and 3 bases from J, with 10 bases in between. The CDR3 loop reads CASIREINQPQHF. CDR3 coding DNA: TGTGCCAGCATAAGGGAGATCAATCAGCCCCAGCATTTT.

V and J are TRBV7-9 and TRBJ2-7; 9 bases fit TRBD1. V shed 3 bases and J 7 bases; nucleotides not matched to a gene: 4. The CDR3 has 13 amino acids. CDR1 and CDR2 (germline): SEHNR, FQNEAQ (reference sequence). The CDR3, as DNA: TGTGCCAGCAGCTTTACAGGGGGCCGGGAGCAGTACTTC. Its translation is CASSFTGGREQYF.

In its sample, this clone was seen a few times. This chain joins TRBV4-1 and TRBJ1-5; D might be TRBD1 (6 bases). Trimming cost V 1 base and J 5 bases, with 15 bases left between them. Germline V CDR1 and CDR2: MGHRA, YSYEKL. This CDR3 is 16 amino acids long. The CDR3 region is CASSQAGGAPDQPQHF. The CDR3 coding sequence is TGCGCCAGCAGCCAAGCGGGGGGGGCGCCGGATCAGCCCCAGCATTTT.

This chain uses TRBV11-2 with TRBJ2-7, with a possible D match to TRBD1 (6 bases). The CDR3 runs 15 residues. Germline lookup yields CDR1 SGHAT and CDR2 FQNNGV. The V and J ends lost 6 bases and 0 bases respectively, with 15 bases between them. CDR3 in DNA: TGTGCCAGCAGGACATCCGGGACACCCTCCTACGAGCAGTACTTC. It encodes CASRTSGTPSYEQYF.

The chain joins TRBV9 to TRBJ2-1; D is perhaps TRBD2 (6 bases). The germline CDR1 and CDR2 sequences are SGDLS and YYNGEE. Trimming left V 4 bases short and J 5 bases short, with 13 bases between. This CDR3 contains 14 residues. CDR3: CASSPRDWNNEQFF. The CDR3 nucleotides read TGTGCCAGCAGCCCCCGGGACTGGAACAATGAGCAGTTCTTC.